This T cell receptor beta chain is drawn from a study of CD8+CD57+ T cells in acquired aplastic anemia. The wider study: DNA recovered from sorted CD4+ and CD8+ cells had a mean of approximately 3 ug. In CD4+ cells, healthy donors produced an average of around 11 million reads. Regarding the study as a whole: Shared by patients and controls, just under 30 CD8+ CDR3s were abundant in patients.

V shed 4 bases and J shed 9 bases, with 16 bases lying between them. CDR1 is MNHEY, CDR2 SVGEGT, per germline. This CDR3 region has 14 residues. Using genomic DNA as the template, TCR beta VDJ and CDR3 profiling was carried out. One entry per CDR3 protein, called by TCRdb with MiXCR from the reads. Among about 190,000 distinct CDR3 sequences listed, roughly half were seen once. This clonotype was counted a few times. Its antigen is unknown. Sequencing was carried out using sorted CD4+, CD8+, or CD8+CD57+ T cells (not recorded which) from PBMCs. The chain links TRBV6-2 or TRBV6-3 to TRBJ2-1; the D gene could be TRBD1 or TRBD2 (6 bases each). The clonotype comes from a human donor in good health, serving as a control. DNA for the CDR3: TGTGCCAGCAGTTTGGGCAAGGGGGGAGGTGAGCAGTTCTTC. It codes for CASSLGKGGGEQFF.